One T cell receptor beta chain is described in this entry. The data were obtained in a study of blood T cell repertoires in COVID-19. Germline CDR1 is LGHNA and CDR2 is YNFKEQ. The CDR3 length is 15 residues. The junction had 2 bases not matched to a gene; V was cut back by 0 bases and J by 1 base. Assay used: immunoSEQ multiplex PCR; TCRdb lists only in-frame clones, some missing. The table has some 150,000 clones, roughly 90% seen once. The chain joins TRBV4-2 to TRBJ2-5, with 7 bases aligning to TRBD2. This clonotype was obtained from a man over 45 who had recovered from COVID-19. Sequenced sample: PBMCs or T cells enriched from blood (not recorded which). The CDR3, as DNA: TGTGCCAGCAGCCAAGAAGCGGGGTCCCAAGAGACCCAGTACTTC. Protein product: CASSQEAGSQETQYF.